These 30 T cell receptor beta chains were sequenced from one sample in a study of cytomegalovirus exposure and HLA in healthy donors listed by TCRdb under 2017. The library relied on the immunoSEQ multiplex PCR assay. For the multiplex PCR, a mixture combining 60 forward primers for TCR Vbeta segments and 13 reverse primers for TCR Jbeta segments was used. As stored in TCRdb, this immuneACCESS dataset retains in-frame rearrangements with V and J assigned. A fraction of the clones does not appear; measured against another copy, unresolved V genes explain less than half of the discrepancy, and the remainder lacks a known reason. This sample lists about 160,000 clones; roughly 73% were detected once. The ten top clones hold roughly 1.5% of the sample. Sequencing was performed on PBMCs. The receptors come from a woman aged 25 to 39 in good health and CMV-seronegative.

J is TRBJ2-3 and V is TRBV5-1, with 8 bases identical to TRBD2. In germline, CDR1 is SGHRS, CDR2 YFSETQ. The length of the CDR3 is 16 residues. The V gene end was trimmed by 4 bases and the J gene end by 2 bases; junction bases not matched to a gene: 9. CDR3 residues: CASSNGGGGYTDTQYF. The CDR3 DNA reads TGCGCCAGCAGCAATGGTGGCGGGGGGTACACAGATACGCAGTATTTT. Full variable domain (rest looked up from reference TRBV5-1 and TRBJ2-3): KAGVTQTPRYLIKTRGQQVTLSCSPISGHRSVSWYQQTPGQGLQFLFEYFSETQRNKGNFPGRFSGRQFSNSRSEMNVSTLELGDSALYLCASSNGGGGYTDTQYFGPGTRLTVL.

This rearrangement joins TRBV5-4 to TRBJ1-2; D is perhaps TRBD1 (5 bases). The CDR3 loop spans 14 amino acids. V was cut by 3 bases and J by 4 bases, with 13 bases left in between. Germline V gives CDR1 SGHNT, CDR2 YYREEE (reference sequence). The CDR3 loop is CASSSGGESYGYTF. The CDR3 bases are TGTGCCAGCAGCTCTGGAGGGGAGAGCTATGGCTACACCTTC.

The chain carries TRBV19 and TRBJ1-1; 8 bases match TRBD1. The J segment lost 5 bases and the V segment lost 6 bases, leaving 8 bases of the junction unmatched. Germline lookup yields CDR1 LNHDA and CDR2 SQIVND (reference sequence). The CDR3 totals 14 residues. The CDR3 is CASSYQGAQTEAFF. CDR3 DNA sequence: TGTGCCAGTAGCTACCAGGGGGCACAGACTGAAGCTTTCTTT. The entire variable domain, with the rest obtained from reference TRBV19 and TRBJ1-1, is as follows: DGGITQSPKYLFRKEGQNVTLSCEQNLNHDAMYWYRQDPGQGLRLIYYSQIVNDFQKGDIAEGYSVSREKKESFPLTVTSAQKNPTAFYLCASSYQGAQTEAFFGQGTRLTVV.

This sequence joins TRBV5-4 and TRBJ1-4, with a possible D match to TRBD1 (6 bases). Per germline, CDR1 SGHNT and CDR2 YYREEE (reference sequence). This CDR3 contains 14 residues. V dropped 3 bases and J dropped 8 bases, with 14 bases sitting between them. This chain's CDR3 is CASSSQGGSEKLFF. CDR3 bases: TGTGCCAGCAGCTCACAGGGTGGAAGCGAAAAACTGTTTTTT. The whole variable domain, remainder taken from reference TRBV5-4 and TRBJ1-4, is ETGVTQSPTHLIKTRGQQVTLRCSSQSGHNTVSWYQQALGQGPQFIFQYYREEENGRGNFPPRFSGLQFPNYSSELNVNALELDDSALYLCASSSQGGSEKLFFGSGTQLSVL.

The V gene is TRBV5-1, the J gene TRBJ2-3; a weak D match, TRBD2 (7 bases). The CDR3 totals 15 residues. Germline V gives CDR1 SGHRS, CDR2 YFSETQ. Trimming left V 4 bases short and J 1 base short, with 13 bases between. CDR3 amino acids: CASSRRRGRTDTQYF. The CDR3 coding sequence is TGCGCCAGCAGCCGTAGGCGGGGGCGCACAGATACGCAGTATTTT.

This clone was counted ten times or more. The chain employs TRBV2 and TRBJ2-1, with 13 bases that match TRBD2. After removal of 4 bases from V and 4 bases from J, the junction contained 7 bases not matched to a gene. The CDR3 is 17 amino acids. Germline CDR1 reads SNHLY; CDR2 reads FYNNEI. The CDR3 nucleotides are TGTGCCAGCAGTGGGGTTGGACTAGCGGGGGTATACAATGAGCAGTTCTTC. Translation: CASSGVGLAGVYNEQFF.

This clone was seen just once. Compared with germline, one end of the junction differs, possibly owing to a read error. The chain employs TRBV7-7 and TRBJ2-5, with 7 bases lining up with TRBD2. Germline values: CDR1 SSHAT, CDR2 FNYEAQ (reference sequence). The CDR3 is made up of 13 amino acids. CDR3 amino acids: CASSPGLQETQYF. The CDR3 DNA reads TGTGCTAGCAGTCCGGGACTACAAGAGACCCAGTACTTC.

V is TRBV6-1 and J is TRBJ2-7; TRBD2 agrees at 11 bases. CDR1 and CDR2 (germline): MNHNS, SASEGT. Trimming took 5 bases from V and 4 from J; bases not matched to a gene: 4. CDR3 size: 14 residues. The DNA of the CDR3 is TGTGCCAGCAGTCTAGCGGGGGGCCCTTACGAGCAGTACTTC. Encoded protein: CASSLAGGPYEQYF.

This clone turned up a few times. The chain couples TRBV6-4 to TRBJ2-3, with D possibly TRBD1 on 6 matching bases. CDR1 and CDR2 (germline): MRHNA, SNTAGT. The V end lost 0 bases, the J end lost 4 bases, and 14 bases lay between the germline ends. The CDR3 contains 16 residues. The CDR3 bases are TGTGCCAGCAGTGACTCAGGGGGTGATAGAGCAGATACGCAGTATTTT. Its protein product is CASSDSGGDRADTQYF.

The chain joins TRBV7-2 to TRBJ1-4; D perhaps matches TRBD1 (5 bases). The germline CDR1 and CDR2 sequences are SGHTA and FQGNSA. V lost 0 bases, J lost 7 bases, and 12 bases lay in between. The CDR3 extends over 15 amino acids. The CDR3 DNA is TGTGCCAGCAGCTTAGCCTCAGGGTCAGGTGAAAAACTGTTTTTT. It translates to CASSLASGSGEKLFF.

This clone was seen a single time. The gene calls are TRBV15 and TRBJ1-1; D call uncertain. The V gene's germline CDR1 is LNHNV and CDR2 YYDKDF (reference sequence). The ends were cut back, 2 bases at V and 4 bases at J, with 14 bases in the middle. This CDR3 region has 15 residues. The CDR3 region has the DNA TGTGCCACCAGCAGAACATCCTTGGGGAGCACTGAAGCTTTCTTT. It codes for CATSRTSLGSTEAFF.

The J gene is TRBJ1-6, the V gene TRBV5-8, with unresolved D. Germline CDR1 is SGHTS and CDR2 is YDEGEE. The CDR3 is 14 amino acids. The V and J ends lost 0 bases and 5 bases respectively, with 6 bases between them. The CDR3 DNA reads TGTGCCAGCAGCTTGGGGCAGAATAATTCACCCCTCCACTTT. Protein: CASSLGQNNSPLHF.

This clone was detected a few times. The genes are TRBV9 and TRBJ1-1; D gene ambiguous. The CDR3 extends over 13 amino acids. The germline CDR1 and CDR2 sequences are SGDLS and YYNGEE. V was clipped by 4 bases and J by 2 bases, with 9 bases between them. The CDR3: CASSYNDNTEAFF. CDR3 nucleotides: TGTGCCAGCAGCTACAACGATAACACTGAAGCTTTCTTT.

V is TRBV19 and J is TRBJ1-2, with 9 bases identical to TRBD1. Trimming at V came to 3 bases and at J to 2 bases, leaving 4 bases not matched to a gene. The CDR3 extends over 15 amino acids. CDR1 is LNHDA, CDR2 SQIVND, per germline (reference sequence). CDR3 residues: CASSMGTGTNYGYTF. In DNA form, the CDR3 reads TGTGCCAGTAGTATGGGGACAGGGACAAACTATGGCTACACCTTC.

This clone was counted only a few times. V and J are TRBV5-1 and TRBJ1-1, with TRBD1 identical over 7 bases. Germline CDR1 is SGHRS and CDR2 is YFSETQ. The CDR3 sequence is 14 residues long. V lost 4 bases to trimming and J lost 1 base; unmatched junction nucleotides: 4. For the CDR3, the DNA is TGCGCCAGCAGCCCCGGGACAGAGAACACTGAAGCTTTCTTT. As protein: CASSPGTENTEAFF. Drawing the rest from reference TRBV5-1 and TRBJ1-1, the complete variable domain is KAGVTQTPRYLIKTRGQQVTLSCSPISGHRSVSWYQQTPGQGLQFLFEYFSETQRNKGNFPGRFSGRQFSNSRSEMNVSTLELGDSALYLCASSPGTENTEAFFGQGTRLTVV.

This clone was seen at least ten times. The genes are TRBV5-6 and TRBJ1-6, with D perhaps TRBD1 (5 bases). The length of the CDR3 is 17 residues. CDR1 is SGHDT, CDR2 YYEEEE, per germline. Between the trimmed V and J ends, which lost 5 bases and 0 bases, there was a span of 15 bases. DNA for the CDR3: TGTGCCAGCAGTCCGCAGGGATTCGGCTCCTATAATTCACCCCTCCACTTT. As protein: CASSPQGFGSYNSPLHF.

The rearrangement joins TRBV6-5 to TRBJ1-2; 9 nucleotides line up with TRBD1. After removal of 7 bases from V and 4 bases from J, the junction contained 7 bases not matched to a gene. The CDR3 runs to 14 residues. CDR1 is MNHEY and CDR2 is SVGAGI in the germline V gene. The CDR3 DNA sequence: TGTGCCAGCACCCGAGAGGGACAGGGCTATGGCTACACCTTC. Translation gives CASTREGQGYGYTF.

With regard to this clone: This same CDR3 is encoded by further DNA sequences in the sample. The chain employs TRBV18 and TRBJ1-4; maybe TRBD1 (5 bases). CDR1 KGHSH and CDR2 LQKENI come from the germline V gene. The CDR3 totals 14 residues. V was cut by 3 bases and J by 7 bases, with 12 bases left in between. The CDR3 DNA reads TGTGCCAGCTCACCTCAGGGATTAGGTGAAAAACTGTTTTTT. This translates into CASSPQGLGEKLFF.

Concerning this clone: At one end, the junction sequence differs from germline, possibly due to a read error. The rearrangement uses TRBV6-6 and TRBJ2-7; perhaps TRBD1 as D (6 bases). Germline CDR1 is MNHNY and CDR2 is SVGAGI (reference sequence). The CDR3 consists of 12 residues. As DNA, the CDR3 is TGTGCCAGCAGTACCACAGGGCACGAGCGGTACTTC. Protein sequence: CASSTTGHERYF.

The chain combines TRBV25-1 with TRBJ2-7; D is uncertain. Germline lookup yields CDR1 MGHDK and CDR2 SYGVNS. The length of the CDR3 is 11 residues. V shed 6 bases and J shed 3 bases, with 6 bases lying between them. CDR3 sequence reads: CASRALYEQYF. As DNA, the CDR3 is TGTGCCAGCAGGGCTCTCTACGAGCAGTACTTC.

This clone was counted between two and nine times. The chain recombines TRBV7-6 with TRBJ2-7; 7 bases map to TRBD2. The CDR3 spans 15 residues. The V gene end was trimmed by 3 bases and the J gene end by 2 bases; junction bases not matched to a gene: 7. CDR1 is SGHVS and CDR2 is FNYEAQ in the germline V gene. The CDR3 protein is CASSFRLADTYEQYF. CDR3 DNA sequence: TGTGCCAGCAGCTTTAGACTAGCAGACACCTACGAGCAGTACTTC.

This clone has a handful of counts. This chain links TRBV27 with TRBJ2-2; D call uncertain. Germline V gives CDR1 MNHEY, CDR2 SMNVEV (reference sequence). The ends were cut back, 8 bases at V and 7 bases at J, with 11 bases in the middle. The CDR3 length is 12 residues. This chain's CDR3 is CASSRVVGELFF. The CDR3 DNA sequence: TGTGCCAGCTCTCGAGTAGTCGGGGAGCTGTTTTTT.

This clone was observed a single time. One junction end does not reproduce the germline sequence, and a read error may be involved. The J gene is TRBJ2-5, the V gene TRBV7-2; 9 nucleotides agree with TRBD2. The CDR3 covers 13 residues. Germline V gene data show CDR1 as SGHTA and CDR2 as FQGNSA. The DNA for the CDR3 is TGTGCCCGCAGAAGACTAGCGGAAGAGACCCAGTACTTC. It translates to CARRRLAEETQYF.

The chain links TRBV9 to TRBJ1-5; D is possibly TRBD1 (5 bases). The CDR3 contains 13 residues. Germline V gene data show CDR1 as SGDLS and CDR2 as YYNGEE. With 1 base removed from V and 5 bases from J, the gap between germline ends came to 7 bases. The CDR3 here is CASSVQGDQPQHF. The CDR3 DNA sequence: TGTGCCAGCAGCGTACAAGGGGATCAGCCCCAGCATTTT.

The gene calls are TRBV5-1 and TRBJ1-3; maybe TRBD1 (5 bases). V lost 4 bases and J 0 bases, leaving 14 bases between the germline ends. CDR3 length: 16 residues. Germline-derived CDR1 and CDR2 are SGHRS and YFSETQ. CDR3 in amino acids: CASSIQVVGSGNTIYF. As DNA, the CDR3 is TGCGCCAGCAGCATACAGGTAGTCGGCTCTGGAAACACCATATATTTT.

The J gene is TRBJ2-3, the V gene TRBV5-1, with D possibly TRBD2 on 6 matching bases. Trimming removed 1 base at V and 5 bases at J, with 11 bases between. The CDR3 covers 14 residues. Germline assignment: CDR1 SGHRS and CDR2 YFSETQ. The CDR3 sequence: CASSLSPGGDTQYF. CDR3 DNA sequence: TGCGCCAGCAGCTTGAGCCCCGGGGGAGATACGCAGTATTTT. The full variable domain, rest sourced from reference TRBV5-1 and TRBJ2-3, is KAGVTQTPRYLIKTRGQQVTLSCSPISGHRSVSWYQQTPGQGLQFLFEYFSETQRNKGNFPGRFSGRQFSNSRSEMNVSTLELGDSALYLCASSLSPGGDTQYFGPGTRLTVL.

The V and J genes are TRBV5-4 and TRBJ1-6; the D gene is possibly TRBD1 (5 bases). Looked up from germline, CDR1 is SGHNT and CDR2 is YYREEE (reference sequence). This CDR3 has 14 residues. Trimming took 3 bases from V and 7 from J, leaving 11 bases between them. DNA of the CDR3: TGTGCCAGCAGCTCCGGACAATTAAATTCACCCCTCCACTTT. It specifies CASSSGQLNSPLHF.

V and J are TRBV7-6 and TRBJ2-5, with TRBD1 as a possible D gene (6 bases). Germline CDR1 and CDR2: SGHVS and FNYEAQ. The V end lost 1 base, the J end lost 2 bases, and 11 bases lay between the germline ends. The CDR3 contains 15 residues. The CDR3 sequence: CASSLGGGGQETQYF. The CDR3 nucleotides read TGTGCCAGCAGCTTAGGAGGGGGTGGACAAGAGACCCAGTACTTC.

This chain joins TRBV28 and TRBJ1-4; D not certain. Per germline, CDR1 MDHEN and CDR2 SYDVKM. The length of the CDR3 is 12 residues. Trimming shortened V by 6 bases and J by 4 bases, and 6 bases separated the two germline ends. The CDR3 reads CASRGSNEKLFF. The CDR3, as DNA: TGTGCCAGCAGGGGGAGTAATGAAAAACTGTTTTTT.

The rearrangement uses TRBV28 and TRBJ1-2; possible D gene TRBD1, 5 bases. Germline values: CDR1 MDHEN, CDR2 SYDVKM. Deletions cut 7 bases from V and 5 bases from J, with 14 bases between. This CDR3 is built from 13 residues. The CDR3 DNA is TGTGCCAGCACCCTTGACAGCACTTATGGCTACACCTTC. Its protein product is CASTLDSTYGYTF.